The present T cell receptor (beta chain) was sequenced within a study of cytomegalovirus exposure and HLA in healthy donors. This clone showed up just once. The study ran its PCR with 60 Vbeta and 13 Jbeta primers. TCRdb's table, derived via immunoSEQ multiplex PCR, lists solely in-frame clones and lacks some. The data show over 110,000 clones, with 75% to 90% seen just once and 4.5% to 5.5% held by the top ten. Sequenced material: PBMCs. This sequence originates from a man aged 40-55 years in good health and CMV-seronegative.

CDR3 bases: TGTGCCAGCAGCGAAAGGCGGGGGCGCACTGAAGCTTTCTTT. This sequence encodes CASSERRGRTEAFF. The J gene is TRBJ1-1, the V gene TRBV2; the D gene is possibly TRBD1 (6 bases). V was cut by 6 bases and J by 4 bases, with 15 bases left in between. CDR1 SNHLY and CDR2 FYNNEI come from the germline V gene. CDR3 length: 14 residues.